The clone carrying this T cell receptor (beta chain) has a handful of counts. The sample is drawn from a study of shared clonotypes between healthy human individuals. This table comes from immunoSEQ multiplex PCR, and its TCRdb copy is limited to in-frame clones, with some not included. The sample includes about 600,000 clones, around 95% of them seen just once. This CDR3 region has 10 residues. Positive CCR7 selection of CD45RO-negative cells yielded the naive CD8 cells, and terminally differentiated effector memory CD45RA+ cells were excluded. The sample comprised naive CD8+ T cells sorted from blood. The rearrangement uses TRBV21-1 and TRBJ2-7. TRBV21-1 is deemed a pseudogene. The sequence was obtained from a woman aged 25 to 39 in good health. CDR3 coding DNA: TGTGCCAGCAGGTGGGGCGAGCAGTACTTC. Amino acid sequence: CASRWGEQYF.